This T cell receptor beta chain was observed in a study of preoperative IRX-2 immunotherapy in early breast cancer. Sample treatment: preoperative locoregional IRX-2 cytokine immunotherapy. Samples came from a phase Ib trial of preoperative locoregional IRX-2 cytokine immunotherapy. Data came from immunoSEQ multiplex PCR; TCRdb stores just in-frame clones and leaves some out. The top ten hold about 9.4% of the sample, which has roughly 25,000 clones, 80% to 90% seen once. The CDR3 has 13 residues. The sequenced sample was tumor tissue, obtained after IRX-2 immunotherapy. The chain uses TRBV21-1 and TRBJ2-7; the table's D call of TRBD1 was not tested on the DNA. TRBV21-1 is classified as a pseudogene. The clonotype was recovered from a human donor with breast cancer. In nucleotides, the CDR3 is TGTGCCAGCAGCAAAGGAAGGGGCCACGAGCAGTACTTC. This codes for CASSKGRGHEQYF.